This TCR beta chain emerged from a study of T cell responses to AZD1222 COVID-19 vaccine. General study findings and limits: Once two AZD1222 doses were given, Spike-specific TCR breadth and depth went up. Clonal diversity may have been underestimated, and the donors were mostly white British, with more females than males.

The junction had 7 bases not matched to a gene; V was cut back by 4 bases and J by 7 bases. This CDR3 comprises 13 residues. Germline CDR1 and CDR2: SGHNT and YYREEE (reference sequence). TCRdb's table, derived via immunoSEQ multiplex PCR, lists solely in-frame clones and lacks some. This table holds about 93,000 clones, over 75% found once. On this clone: Its antigen is currently unknown.

The sequence derives from an adult who received the AZD1222 COVID-19 vaccine. The source was peripheral blood, collected 28 days after the second AZD1222 dose. The rearrangement links TRBV5-4 to TRBJ1-1, with 7 positions matching TRBD1. CDR3 nucleotide sequence: TGTGCCAGCAGCGCTTTGGGGACAGATGAAGCTTTCTTT. It encodes CASSALGTDEAFF.